The 8 T cell receptor beta chains presented below share a single source sample, sequenced in a study of PD-1 blockade in classical Hodgkin lymphoma. Method: immunoSEQ multiplex PCR; TCRdb's copy keeps in-frame clones and lacks some. Of 25,000 to 30,000 clones listed, roughly 75% are singletons. Time point denoted: cycle 4 day 1 (C4D1), after 6 weeks of nivolumab. Patients all relapsed after autologous stem cell transplantation, and there was variation in brentuximab vedotin exposure. The sample consisted of peripheral blood mononuclear cells (PBMCs), taken before the fourth cycle of nivolumab. Receptor source: a human donor with classical Hodgkin lymphoma.

This clone is medium-sized within its sample. This chain joins TRBV27 and TRBJ2-7; 11 bases map to TRBD2. With V trimmed by 8 bases and J by 2 bases, 2 bases remained unmatched. In germline, CDR1 is MNHEY, CDR2 SMNVEV (reference sequence). This CDR3 has 13 residues. CDR3 DNA: TGTGCCAGCGGGACTAGCGGAACCTACGAGCAGTACTTC. It is translated as CASGTSGTYEQYF.

V is TRBV30 and J is TRBJ2-3; 8 bases fit TRBD2. The CDR3 totals 15 residues. The J segment lost 1 base and the V segment lost 3 bases, leaving 6 bases of the junction unmatched. The germline CDR1 and CDR2 sequences are GTSNPN and SVGIG (reference sequence). CDR3 nucleotides: TGTGCCTGGAGAGCAAGCGGGAGAGGCACAGATACGCAGTATTTT. Its translation is CAWRASGRGTDTQYF.

The CDR3 bases are TGCGCCAGCAGAACAGCGGGAGGGCCTAAGACGAACACCGGGGAGCTGTTTTTT. This codes for CASRTAGGPKTNTGELFF. This sequence joins TRBV5-1 and TRBJ2-2; TRBD2 agrees at 10 bases. The J segment lost 0 bases and the V segment lost 5 bases, leaving 10 bases of the junction unmatched. This CDR3 contains 18 residues. CDR1 and CDR2 from the germline V gene are SGHRS and YFSETQ.

V gene TRBV10-1 combines with J gene TRBJ2-2, with 7 bases matching TRBD1. The J segment lost 3 bases and the V segment lost 4 bases, leaving 8 bases of the junction unmatched. The CDR3 length is 16 residues. Germline CDR1 WNHNN, CDR2 SYGVQD (reference sequence). This CDR3 reads CASSVRGSTDTGELFF. DNA for the CDR3: TGCGCCAGCAGTGTCAGGGGGTCCACCGACACCGGGGAGCTGTTTTTT.

The rearrangement uses TRBV10-3 and TRBJ2-1, with D tentatively TRBD1 or TRBD2 (5 bases each). The CDR3 is made up of 15 amino acids. The germline gives CDR1 ENHRY, CDR2 SYGVKD. Trimming cost V 10 bases and J 4 bases, with 20 bases left between them. The CDR3 coding sequence is TGTGCCAACGGATGGGGGACGGGTACGTACAATGAGCAGTTCTTC. Protein sequence: CANGWGTGTYNEQFF.

The gene calls are TRBV28 and TRBJ2-7; D is unresolved. V shed 2 bases and J shed 4 bases, with 6 bases lying between them. Germline V gene sequence: CDR1 MDHEN, CDR2 SYDVKM. The CDR3 runs 12 residues. CDR3 sequence reads: CASSLVVYEQYF. The CDR3 DNA follows: TGTGCCAGCAGTTTAGTGGTATACGAGCAGTACTTC.

V gene TRBV6-6 combines with J gene TRBJ2-5, with a possible D match to TRBD1 (5 bases). The J call may be in error: the DNA end matches TRBJ2-7 better. Germline V CDR1 and CDR2: MNHNY, SVGAGI (reference sequence). CDR3 length: 12 residues. The CDR3 DNA reads TGTGCCAGCAGCCTGGACAACTACGAGCAGTACTTC. It specifies CASSLDNYEQYF.

This sequence joins TRBV18 and TRBJ2-1; the D call may be TRBD1 or TRBD2 (5 bases each). Trimming removed 3 bases at V and 14 bases at J, with 14 bases between. Germline CDR1 KGHSH, CDR2 LQKENI. The CDR3 contains 12 residues. CDR3 DNA: TGTGCCAGCTCACCTAGCCAGGGAGATGAGTTCTTC. Amino acids: CASSPSQGDEFF.